The 22 T cell receptor beta chains below were found in one sample sequenced in a study of CD8+ T cells in alopecia areata. Treatment described: oral pan-JAK inhibitor, 5-10 mg twice daily. Sequencing templates came from extracted RNA that was reverse transcribed into cDNA. Using immunoSEQ multiplex PCR, the repertoire was profiled, and TCRdb retains in-frame clones only, with some absent. The sample includes 180,000 or so clones, about 48% of them seen just once. The source material was CD8+ T cells sorted from blood, sampled at week 24, from a patient treated with tofacitinib. These receptors all stem from a human donor with alopecia areata.

The chain is built from TRBV9 and TRBJ2-7, with 7 bases matching TRBD2. The CDR3 consists of 14 residues. After removal of 3 bases from V and 0 bases from J, the junction contained 3 bases not matched to a gene. CDR1 SGDLS and CDR2 YYNGEE come from the germline V gene. Here the CDR3 DNA reads TGTGCCAGCAGCGCCGGGACTACCTCCTACGAGCAGTACTTC. Translation: CASSAGTTSYEQYF.

There are a few counts of this clone. This chain's CDR3 is CASSLIQRGVDEQFF. CDR3 coding DNA: TGTGCCAGCAGTTTAATCCAGCGGGGGGTCGATGAGCAGTTCTTC. The V and J genes are TRBV27 and TRBJ2-1, with 9 bases lining up with TRBD2. CDR3 length: 15 amino acids. From germline, CDR1 is MNHEY and CDR2 SMNVEV (reference sequence). The V gene end was trimmed by 2 bases and the J gene end by 8 bases; junction bases not matched to a gene: 7.

The chain carries TRBV2 and TRBJ1-2; a possible D gene is TRBD1 (6 bases). The CDR3 runs to 15 residues. CDR1 is SNHLY and CDR2 is FYNNEI in the germline V gene. V was pared by 6 bases and J by 2 bases, with 16 bases between. CDR3 in DNA: TGTGCCAGCAGCCACGACAGGCAGGGGAACTATGGCTACACCTTC. Translation gives CASSHDRQGNYGYTF. Full variable domain (rest looked up from reference TRBV2 and TRBJ1-2): EPEVTQTPSHQVTQMGQEVILRCVPISNHLYFYWYRQILGQKVEFLVSFYNNEISEKSEIFDDQFSVERPDGSNFTLKIRSTKLEDSAMYFCASSHDRQGNYGYTFGSGTRLTVV.

This chain links TRBV11-2 with TRBJ1-1; 7 nucleotides line up with TRBD1. The CDR3 is made up of 14 amino acids. The germline CDR1 and CDR2 sequences are SGHAT and FQNNGV. V was clipped by 1 base and J by 11 bases; unmatched bases: 10. This chain's CDR3 is CASSLVSGQQGAFF. The CDR3 nucleotides read TGTGCCAGCAGCTTAGTTTCGGGGCAACAGGGGGCTTTCTTT.

This rearrangement joins TRBV6-5 to TRBJ2-3; D perhaps matches TRBD2 (6 bases). This CDR3 has 15 residues. Per germline, CDR1 MNHEY and CDR2 SVGAGI. Between the trimmed V and J ends, which lost 5 bases and 0 bases, there was a span of 12 bases. CDR3 DNA: TGTGCCAGCAGTGGGGGACTGCGTAGCACAGATACGCAGTATTTT. It is translated as CASSGGLRSTDTQYF.

The DNA for the CDR3 is TGCGCCAGCAGCCAAGGGGTAGGGGATGGCTACACCTTC. Translated: CASSQGVGDGYTF. This rearrangement joins TRBV4-3 to TRBJ1-2, with D tentatively TRBD1 (5 bases). Between the trimmed V and J ends, which lost 1 base and 6 bases, there was a span of 9 bases. The CDR3 runs to 13 residues. Germline V gene data show CDR1 as LGHNA and CDR2 as YSLEER.

In its sample, this clone was seen a few times. This chain links TRBV29-1 with TRBJ2-1, with D tentatively TRBD1 or TRBD2 (5 bases each). V lost 6 bases to trimming and J lost 7 bases, with 16 bases between them. CDR3 size: 13 residues. CDR1 and CDR2 (germline): SQVTM, ANQGSEA. The CDR3 loop reads CSVGTTIGNEQFF. Here the CDR3 DNA reads TGCAGCGTCGGGACCACCATTGGGAATGAGCAGTTCTTC.

The rearrangement links TRBV27 to TRBJ2-1; maybe TRBD2 (5 bases). Germline V gene data show CDR1 as MNHEY and CDR2 as SMNVEV (reference sequence). CDR3 length: 14 residues. V was cut by 8 bases and J by 7 bases, with 18 bases left in between. The CDR3 DNA reads TGTGCCAGCTCTCTGTCACAGCGGAATAATGAGCAGTTCTTC. It translates to CASSLSQRNNEQFF.

V is TRBV5-6 and J is TRBJ2-3; D is unclear. The V and J ends lost 4 bases and 11 bases respectively, with 17 bases between them. This CDR3 is 13 amino acids long. Looked up from germline, CDR1 is SGHDT and CDR2 is YYEEEE. The DNA for the CDR3 is TGTGCCAGCAGCCCGGAATCCGAGGAGAAGCAGTATTTT. Translated: CASSPESEEKQYF.

This chain connects TRBV5-6 to TRBJ1-1; no clear D. The CDR3 is made up of 15 amino acids. Germline CDR1 SGHDT, CDR2 YYEEEE. Trimming shortened V by 3 bases and J by 0 bases, and 12 bases separated the two germline ends. The CDR3 sequence is CASSYLGLMNTEAFF. Here the CDR3 DNA reads TGTGCCAGCAGCTACCTAGGACTGATGAACACTGAAGCTTTCTTT.

The chain links TRBV12-5 to TRBJ1-2; D is ambiguous. Trimming left V 0 bases short and J 8 bases short, with 4 bases between. This CDR3 is built from 11 residues. Germline CDR1 reads LGHNT; CDR2 reads FRNRAP. The CDR3 nucleotides are TGTGCTAGTGGTTTGGTAAACGGCTACACCTTC. This translates into CASGLVNGYTF.

The chain links TRBV29-1 to TRBJ1-2; D remains ambiguous. Trimming shortened V by 1 base and J by 1 base, and 10 bases separated the two germline ends. The CDR3 covers 14 residues. Per germline, CDR1 SQVTM and CDR2 ANQGSEA. CDR3: CSVEGNGVNYGYTF. CDR3 bases: TGCAGCGTTGAAGGGAATGGCGTTAACTATGGCTACACCTTC. The full variable domain, rest sourced from reference TRBV29-1 and TRBJ1-2, is SAVISQKPSRDICQRGTSLTIQCQVDSQVTMMFWYRQQPGQSLTLIATANQGSEATYESGFVIDKFPISRPNLTFSTLTVSNMSPEDSSIYLCSVEGNGVNYGYTFGSGTRLTVV.

The sample holds a few counts of this clone. The chain combines TRBV7-9 with TRBJ2-6, with 7 bases matching TRBD1. V gave up 7 bases and J gave up 0 bases; unmatched junction bases: 12. Germline CDR1 is SEHNR and CDR2 is FQNEAQ (reference sequence). The CDR3 is 18 residues long. CDR3 sequence: CASILPGQLNSGANVLTF. The CDR3 DNA follows: TGTGCCAGCATCTTGCCGGGACAGCTCAACTCTGGGGCCAACGTCCTGACTTTC.

This clone was seen more than once but under ten times. The chain couples TRBV7-9 to TRBJ2-1, with 12 bases that match TRBD2. This CDR3 spans 15 amino acids. The V segment lost 4 bases and the J segment 7 bases; nucleotides outside the gene matches: 5. Per the germline V gene, CDR1 is SEHNR and CDR2 is FQNEAQ (reference sequence). CDR3 DNA sequence: TGTGCCAGCAGCTCTGGGACTAGCGGGTTTAATGAGCAGTTCTTC. This translates into CASSSGTSGFNEQFF.

This clone came up a few times. The chain links TRBV14 to TRBJ2-1, with TRBD1 identical over 7 bases. Unmatched junction bases numbered 6, after V lost 0 bases and J lost 4 bases. The CDR3 covers 16 residues. From germline, CDR1 is SGHDN and CDR2 FVKESK. The CDR3 nucleotides read TGTGCCAGCAGCCAAGAAGAGGGACAGTTTTACAATGAGCAGTTCTTC. Its translation is CASSQEEGQFYNEQFF.

The chain combines TRBV2 with TRBJ1-4; 9 bases fit TRBD1. There are 14 residues in the CDR3. Germline assignment: CDR1 SNHLY and CDR2 FYNNEI. After removal of 7 bases from V and 4 bases from J, the junction contained 4 bases not matched to a gene. DNA of the CDR3: TGTGCCAGCACAGGACAGGGGAATAATGAAAAACTGTTTTTT. Encoded protein: CASTGQGNNEKLFF.

To note about this clone: Other DNA sequences in this specimen translate into the identical CDR3. The chain couples TRBV27 to TRBJ1-1; D possibly corresponds to TRBD1 (5 bases). Germline lookup yields CDR1 MNHEY and CDR2 SMNVEV (reference sequence). Trimming shortened V by 2 bases and J by 3 bases, and 7 bases separated the two germline ends. The CDR3 extends over 13 amino acids. CDR3 residues: CASSLGGDTEAFF. The CDR3 nucleotides read TGTGCCAGCAGTTTAGGGGGTGACACTGAAGCTTTCTTT.

The chain recombines TRBV7-3 with TRBJ2-1, with TRBD1 matching 9 bases. The CDR3 spans 14 residues. CDR1 and CDR2 (germline): SGHTA, FQGTGA. With V trimmed by 6 bases and J by 2 bases, 2 bases remained unmatched. The DNA for the CDR3 is TGTGCCAGCAGTCACAGGGGGCCCTACAATGAGCAGTTCTTC. Its translation is CASSHRGPYNEQFF. The full variable domain, in which reference TRBV7-3 and TRBJ2-1 provide the parts outside the CDR3, is GAGVSQTPSNKVTEKGKYVELRCDPISGHTALYWYRQSLGQGPEFLIYFQGTGAADDSGLPNDRFFAVRPEGSVSTLKIQRTERGDSAVYLCASSHRGPYNEQFFGPGTRLTVL.

The V gene is TRBV11-3, the J gene TRBJ2-2; 9 nucleotides match TRBD2. V was clipped by 4 bases and J by 2 bases; unmatched bases: 5. CDR1 and CDR2 (germline): SGHNT, YENEEA. The CDR3 totals 16 residues. DNA for the CDR3: TGTGCCAGCAGCTCCGGTAGCGGGAGTAACACCGGGGAGCTGTTTTTT. This encodes CASSSGSGSNTGELFF.

CDR3 protein: CASSGPGANYGYTF. In nucleotides, the CDR3 is TGTGCCAGCAGTGGCCCAGGGGCTAACTATGGCTACACCTTC. The rearrangement joins TRBV25-1 to TRBJ1-2; maybe TRBD1 (6 bases). Trimming left V 4 bases short and J 0 bases short, with 9 bases between. Per germline, CDR1 MGHDK and CDR2 SYGVNS. The CDR3 has 14 amino acids.

The chain recombines TRBV20-1 with TRBJ2-7; D gene unclear. Germline CDR1 DFQATT, CDR2 SNEGSKA (reference sequence). The CDR3 loop spans 11 amino acids. Trimming removed 6 bases at V and 1 base at J, with 7 bases between. CDR3 residues: CSAPESYEQYF. DNA of the CDR3: TGCAGTGCCCCAGAGTCCTACGAGCAGTACTTC.

The V call is TRBV10-3, the J call TRBJ2-1; 10 bases fit TRBD2. V dropped 10 bases and J dropped 5; count of bases not matched to a gene: 8. The length of the CDR3 is 14 residues. Germline loops: CDR1 ENHRY, CDR2 SYGVKD. The CDR3 reads CATRRSGGDNEQFF. In DNA form, the CDR3 reads TGTGCCACGAGGCGCAGCGGGGGGGACAATGAGCAGTTCTTC.